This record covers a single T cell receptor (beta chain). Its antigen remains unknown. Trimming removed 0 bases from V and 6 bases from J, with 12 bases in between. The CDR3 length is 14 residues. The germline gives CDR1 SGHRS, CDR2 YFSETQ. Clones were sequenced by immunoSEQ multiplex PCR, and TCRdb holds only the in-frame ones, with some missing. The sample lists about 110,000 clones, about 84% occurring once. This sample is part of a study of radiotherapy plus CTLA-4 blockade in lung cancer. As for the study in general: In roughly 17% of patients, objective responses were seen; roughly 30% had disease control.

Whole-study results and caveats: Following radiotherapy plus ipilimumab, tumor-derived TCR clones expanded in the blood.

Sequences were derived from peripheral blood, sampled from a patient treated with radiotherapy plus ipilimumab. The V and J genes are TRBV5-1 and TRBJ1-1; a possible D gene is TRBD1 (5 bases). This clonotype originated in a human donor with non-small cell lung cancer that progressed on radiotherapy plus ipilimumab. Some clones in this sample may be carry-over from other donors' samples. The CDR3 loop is CASSLEGMGSEAFF. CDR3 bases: TGCGCCAGCAGCTTGGAGGGGATGGGGTCTGAAGCTTTCTTT.